This TCR beta chain derives from a study of blood T cell repertoires in COVID-19. Study-level information: T cells, B-cell-depleted T cells, or PBMCs supplied cDNA or gDNA.

CDR3 length equals 13 residues. CDR1 is SGHTA and CDR2 is FQGNSA in the germline V gene. The V gene lost 1 base and the J gene lost 7 bases, with 10 bases spanning the gap. Using immunoSEQ multiplex PCR, the repertoire was profiled, and TCRdb retains in-frame clones only, with some absent. The table has 250,000 to 350,000 clones, about 89% seen once. The sequence was collected from a woman between 55 and 75 years old with acute or convalescent COVID-19. The source material was peripheral blood. The rearrangement uses TRBV7-2 and TRBJ1-1; D not certain. CDR3 DNA sequence: TGTGCCAGCAGCTTAGTAGGCCGGAGTGAAGCTTTCTTT. This gives the protein CASSLVGRSEAFF.